This T cell receptor beta chain was profiled in a study of cytomegalovirus exposure and HLA in healthy donors. A multiplex PCR was run with 60 Vbeta primers and 13 Jbeta primers. Per the study methods: Later work found approximately 80 million unique TCR beta chains, with 9.5 million to 12 million shared. The assay was immunoSEQ multiplex PCR, and TCRdb's table has in-frame clones only and misses some. The D gene and trimming were derived from the DNA, and the V and J assignments and clone size from that table. The table lists some 180,000 clones, about 80% of them singletons. This clone was counted between two and nine times. Its antigen is as yet unknown. Study results and caveats: A few chains linked to CMV were shown in vitro to be specific for CMV antigens. Immune exposure information available was restricted to CMV serostatus. A list of 164 TCR beta chains associated with cytomegalovirus was given.

The germline gives CDR1 MNHEY, CDR2 SVGAGI. The CDR3 runs to 14 residues. V dropped 2 bases and J dropped 6; count of bases not matched to a gene: 5. The chain uses TRBV6-5 and TRBJ2-7, with 9 bases lining up with TRBD1. This TCR was recovered from a woman under 40 in good health and CMV-seropositive. Sequencing input: PBMCs. DNA for the CDR3: TGTGCCAGCAGTTACCAAGGACAGGGGACCGAGCAGTACTTC. Translated: CASSYQGQGTEQYF.